This T cell receptor beta chain was identified in a study of T-cell memory formation after mild COVID-19. This clonotype was observed a handful of times. Per germline, CDR1 SGHAT and CDR2 FQDESV (reference sequence). Trimming pared 5 bases from V and 4 bases from J, leaving 14 bases between. The length of the CDR3 is 14 residues. TCRdb reprocessed the 5' RACE reads with MiXCR, giving one entry per CDR3 protein. The sample yields roughly 280,000 distinct CDR3 sequences, around 8% seen once. The clonotype originates from a man in his late teens or twenties who had mild COVID-19 (a few samples of this study predate the infection). Cell type and time point are not known. The source material was PBMCs or a T cell subset sorted from them (not recorded which). This chain connects TRBV11-1 to TRBJ1-2, with a tentative D call TRBD1 (6 bases). CDR3 region: CASSQTTGPYGYTF. CDR3 DNA: TGTGCCAGCAGCCAAACGACAGGCCCCTATGGCTACACCTTC.